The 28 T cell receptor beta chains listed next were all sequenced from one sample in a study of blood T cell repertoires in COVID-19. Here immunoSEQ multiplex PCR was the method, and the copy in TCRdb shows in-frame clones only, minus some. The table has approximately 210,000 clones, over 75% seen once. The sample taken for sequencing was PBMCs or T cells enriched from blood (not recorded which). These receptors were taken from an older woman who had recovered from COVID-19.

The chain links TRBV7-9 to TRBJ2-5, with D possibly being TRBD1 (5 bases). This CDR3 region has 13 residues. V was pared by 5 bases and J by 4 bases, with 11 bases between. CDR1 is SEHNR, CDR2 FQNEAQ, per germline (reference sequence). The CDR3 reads CASSPDSPETQYF. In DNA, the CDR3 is TGTGCCAGCAGCCCAGACAGTCCAGAGACCCAGTACTTC.

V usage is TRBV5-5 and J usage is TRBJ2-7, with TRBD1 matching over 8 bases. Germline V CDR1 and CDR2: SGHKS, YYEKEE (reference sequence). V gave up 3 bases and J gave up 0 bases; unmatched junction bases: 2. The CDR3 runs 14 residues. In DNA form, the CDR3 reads TGTGCCAGCAGCTCGACAGGGGCCTCCTACGAGCAGTACTTC. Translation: CASSSTGASYEQYF. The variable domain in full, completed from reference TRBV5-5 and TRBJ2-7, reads DAGVTQSPTHLIKTRGQQVTLRCSPISGHKSVSWYQQVLGQGPQFIFQYYEKEERGRGNFPDRFSARQFPNYSSELNVNALLLGDSALYLCASSSTGASYEQYFGPGTRLTVT.

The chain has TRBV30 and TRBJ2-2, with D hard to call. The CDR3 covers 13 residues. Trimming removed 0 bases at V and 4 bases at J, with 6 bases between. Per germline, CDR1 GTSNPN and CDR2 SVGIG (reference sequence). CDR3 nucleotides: TGTGCCTGGAGTGTAGCCCGCACCGGGGAGCTGTTTTTT. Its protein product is CAWSVARTGELFF.

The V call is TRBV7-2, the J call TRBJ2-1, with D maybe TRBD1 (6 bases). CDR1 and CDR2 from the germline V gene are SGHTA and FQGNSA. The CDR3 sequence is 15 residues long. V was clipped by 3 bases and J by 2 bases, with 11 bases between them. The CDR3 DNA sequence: TGTGCCAGCAGCTTGTCAACAGGGCCCTACAATGAGCAGTTCTTC. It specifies CASSLSTGPYNEQFF.

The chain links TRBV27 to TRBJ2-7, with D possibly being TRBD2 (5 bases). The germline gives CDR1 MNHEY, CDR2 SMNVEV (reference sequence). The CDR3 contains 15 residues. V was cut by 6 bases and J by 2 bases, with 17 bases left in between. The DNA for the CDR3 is TGTGCCAGCAGACGAGTGAGGGAATCGGCCTACGAGCAGTACTTC. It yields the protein CASRRVRESAYEQYF.

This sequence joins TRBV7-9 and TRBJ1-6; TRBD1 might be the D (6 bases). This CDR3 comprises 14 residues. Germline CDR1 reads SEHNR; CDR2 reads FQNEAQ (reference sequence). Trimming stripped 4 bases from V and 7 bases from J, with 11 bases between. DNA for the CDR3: TGTGCCAGCAGCTCGGGACAACCCAATTCACCCCTCCACTTT. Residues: CASSSGQPNSPLHF.

The CDR3 spells CSAKREMETQYF. Written as DNA, the CDR3 is TGCAGCGCCAAGCGCGAGATGGAGACCCAGTACTTC. The chain links TRBV29-1 to TRBJ2-5; D gene uncertain. Germline CDR1 reads SQVTM; CDR2 reads ANQGSEA. The CDR3 runs to 12 residues. Trimming removed 7 bases from V and 5 bases from J, with 14 bases in between.

CDR3 coding DNA: TGTGCCAGCAAAGCTAGGGGCACCGGGGAGCTGTTTTTT. This translates into CASKARGTGELFF. The rearrangement joins TRBV2 to TRBJ2-2; D is perhaps TRBD1 (5 bases). CDR1 is SNHLY and CDR2 is FYNNEI in the germline V gene. The V end lost 7 bases, the J end lost 4 bases, and 10 bases lay between the germline ends. CDR3 length: 13 amino acids.

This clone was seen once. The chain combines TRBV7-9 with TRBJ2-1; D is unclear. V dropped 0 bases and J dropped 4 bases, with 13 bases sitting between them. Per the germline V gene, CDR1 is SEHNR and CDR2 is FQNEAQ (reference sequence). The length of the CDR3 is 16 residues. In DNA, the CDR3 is TGTGCCAGCAGCTTAGCGCTGGAGAGAGATTACAATGAGCAGTTCTTC. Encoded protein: CASSLALERDYNEQFF.

The CDR3 sequence: CASSFGSSGTQETQYF. For the CDR3, the DNA is TGTGCCAGCAGCTTCGGGTCTAGCGGGACCCAAGAGACCCAGTACTTC. The chain carries TRBV5-4 and TRBJ2-5; 9 bases line up with TRBD2. This CDR3 is 16 amino acids long. Germline V lookup: CDR1 SGHNT, CDR2 YYREEE (reference sequence). The trim removed 2 bases at V and 1 base at J, leaving 6 bases unmatched.

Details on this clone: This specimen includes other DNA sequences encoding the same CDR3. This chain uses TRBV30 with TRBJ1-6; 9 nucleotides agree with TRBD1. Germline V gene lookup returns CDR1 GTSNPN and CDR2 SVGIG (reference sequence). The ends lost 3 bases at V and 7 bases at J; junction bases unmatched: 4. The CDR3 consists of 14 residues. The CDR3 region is CAWSVDRGNSPLHF. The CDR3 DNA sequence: TGTGCCTGGAGCGTAGACAGGGGGAATTCACCCCTCCACTTT.

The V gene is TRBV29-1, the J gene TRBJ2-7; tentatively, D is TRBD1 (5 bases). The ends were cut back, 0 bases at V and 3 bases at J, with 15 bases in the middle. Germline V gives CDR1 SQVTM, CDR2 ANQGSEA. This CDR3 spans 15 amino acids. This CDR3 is CSVEDAGQAHYEQYF. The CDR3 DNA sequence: TGCAGCGTTGAAGATGCAGGGCAGGCCCACTACGAGCAGTACTTC.

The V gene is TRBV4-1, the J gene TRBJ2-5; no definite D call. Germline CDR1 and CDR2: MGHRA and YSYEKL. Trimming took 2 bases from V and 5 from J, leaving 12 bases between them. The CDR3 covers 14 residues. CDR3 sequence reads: CASSQPMIGETQYF. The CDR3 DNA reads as TGCGCCAGCAGCCAACCCATGATCGGGGAGACCCAGTACTTC.

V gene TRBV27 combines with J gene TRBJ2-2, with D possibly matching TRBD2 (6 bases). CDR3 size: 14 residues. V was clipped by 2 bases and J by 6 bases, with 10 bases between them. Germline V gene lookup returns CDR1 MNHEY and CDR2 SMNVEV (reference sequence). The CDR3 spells CASSLVRGAGELFF. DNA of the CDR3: TGTGCCAGCAGTTTAGTGCGGGGTGCCGGGGAGCTGTTTTTT.

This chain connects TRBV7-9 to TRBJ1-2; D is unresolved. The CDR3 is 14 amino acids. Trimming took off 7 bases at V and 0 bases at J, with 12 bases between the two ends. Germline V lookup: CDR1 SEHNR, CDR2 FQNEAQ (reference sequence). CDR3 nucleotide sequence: TGTGCCAGCACCTGGGCCGCCACTAACTATGGCTACACCTTC. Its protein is CASTWAATNYGYTF.

The CDR3 is CASSEDRVVNEQFF. CDR3 nucleotide sequence: TGTGCCAGCAGTGAGGACAGGGTGGTCAATGAGCAGTTCTTC. The V gene is TRBV27, the J gene TRBJ2-1; TRBD1 agrees at 8 bases. CDR3 size: 14 residues. Germline V gene sequence: CDR1 MNHEY, CDR2 SMNVEV (reference sequence). V lost 5 bases, J lost 6 bases, and 6 bases stayed unmatched.

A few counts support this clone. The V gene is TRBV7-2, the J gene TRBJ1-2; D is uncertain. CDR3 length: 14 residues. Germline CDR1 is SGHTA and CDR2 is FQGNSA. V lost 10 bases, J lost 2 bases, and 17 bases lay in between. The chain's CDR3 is CATSTTSINYGYTF. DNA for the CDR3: TGTGCCACCTCGACGACTTCGATAAACTATGGCTACACCTTC.

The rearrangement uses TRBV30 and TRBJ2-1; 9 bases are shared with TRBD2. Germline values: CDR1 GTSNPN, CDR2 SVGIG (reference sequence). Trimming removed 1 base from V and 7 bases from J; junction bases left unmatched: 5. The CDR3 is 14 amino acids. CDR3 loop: CAWSASGIGNEQFF. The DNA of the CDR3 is TGTGCCTGGAGTGCTAGCGGGATAGGAAATGAGCAGTTCTTC. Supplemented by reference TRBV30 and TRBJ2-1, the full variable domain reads SQTIHQWPATLVQPVGSPLSLECTVEGTSNPNLYWYRQAAGRGLQLLFYSVGIGQISSEVPQNLSASRPQDRQFILSSKKLLLSDSGFYLCAWSASGIGNEQFFGPGTRLTVL.

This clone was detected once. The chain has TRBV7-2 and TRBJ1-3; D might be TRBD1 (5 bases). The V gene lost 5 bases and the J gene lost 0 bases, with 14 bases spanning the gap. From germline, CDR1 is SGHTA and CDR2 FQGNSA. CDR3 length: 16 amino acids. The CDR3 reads CASSAPGGNSGNTIYF. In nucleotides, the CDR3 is TGTGCCAGCAGCGCCCCGGGGGGGAACTCTGGAAACACCATATATTTT. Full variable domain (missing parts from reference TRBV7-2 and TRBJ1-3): GAGVSQSPSNKVTEKGKDVELRCDPISGHTALYWYRQSLGQGLEFLIYFQGNSAPDKSGLPSDRFSAERTGGSVSTLTIQRTQQEDSAVYLCASSAPGGNSGNTIYFGEGSWLTVV.

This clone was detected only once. The CDR3 loop reads CASSFVSSGGDGEQYF. The CDR3 coding sequence is TGTGCCAGCAGCTTCGTCTCGAGCGGGGGGGATGGCGAGCAGTACTTC. V is TRBV7-8 and J is TRBJ2-7; the match to TRBD2 covers 10 bases. The CDR3 has 16 amino acids. The junction had 11 bases not matched to a gene; V was cut back by 3 bases and J by 6 bases. The germline V gene has CDR1 SGHVS and CDR2 FQNEAQ.

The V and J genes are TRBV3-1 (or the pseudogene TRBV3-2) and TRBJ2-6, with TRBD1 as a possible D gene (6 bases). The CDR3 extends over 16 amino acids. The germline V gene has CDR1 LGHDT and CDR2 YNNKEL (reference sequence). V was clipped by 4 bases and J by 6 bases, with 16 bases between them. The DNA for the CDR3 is TGTGCCAGCAGCCTTTATCACAGGGTAGTGGCCAACGTCCTGACTTTC. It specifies CASSLYHRVVANVLTF.

The CDR3: CAISSLSGSSGNTIYF. DNA for the CDR3: TGTGCCATCAGTTCCCTCAGTGGGAGCTCTGGAAACACCATATATTTT. The chain combines TRBV10-3 with TRBJ1-3; D remains ambiguous. The CDR3 runs 16 residues. Germline V lookup: CDR1 ENHRY, CDR2 SYGVKD. V lost 5 bases to trimming and J lost 0 bases, with 14 bases between them.

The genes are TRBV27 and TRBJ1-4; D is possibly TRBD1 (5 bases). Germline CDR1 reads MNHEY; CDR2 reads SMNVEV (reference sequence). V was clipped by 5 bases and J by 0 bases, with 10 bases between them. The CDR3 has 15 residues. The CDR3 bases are TGTGCCAGCAGTCCAAGGGGCGCAACTAATGAAAAACTGTTTTTT. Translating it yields CASSPRGATNEKLFF.

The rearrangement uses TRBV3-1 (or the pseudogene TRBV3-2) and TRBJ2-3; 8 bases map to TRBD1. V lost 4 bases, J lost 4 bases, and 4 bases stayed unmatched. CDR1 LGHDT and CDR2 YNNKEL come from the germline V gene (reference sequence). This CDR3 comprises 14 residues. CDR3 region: CASSPHRGSDTQYF. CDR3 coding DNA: TGTGCCAGCAGCCCGCACAGGGGGTCAGATACGCAGTATTTT.

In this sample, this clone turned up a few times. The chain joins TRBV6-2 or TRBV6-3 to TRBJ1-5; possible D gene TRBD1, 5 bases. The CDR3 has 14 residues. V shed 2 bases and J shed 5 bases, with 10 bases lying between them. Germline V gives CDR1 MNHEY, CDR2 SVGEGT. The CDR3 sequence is CASSYRQGYQPQHF. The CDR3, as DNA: TGTGCCAGCAGTTACCGGCAGGGATATCAGCCCCAGCATTTT.

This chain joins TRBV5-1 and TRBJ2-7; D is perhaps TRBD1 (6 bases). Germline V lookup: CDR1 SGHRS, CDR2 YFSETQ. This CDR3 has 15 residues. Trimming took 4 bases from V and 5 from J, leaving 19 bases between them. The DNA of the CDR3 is TGCGCCAGCAGCCCTCAGGGGCAGGGGATGAACGAGCAGTACTTC. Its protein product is CASSPQGQGMNEQYF.

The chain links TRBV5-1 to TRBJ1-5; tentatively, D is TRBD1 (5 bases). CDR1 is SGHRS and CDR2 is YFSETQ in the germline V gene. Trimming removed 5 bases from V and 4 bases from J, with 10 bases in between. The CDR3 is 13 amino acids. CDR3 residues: CASSYDRNQPQHF. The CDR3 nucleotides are TGCGCCAGCAGTTACGACAGAAATCAGCCCCAGCATTTT.

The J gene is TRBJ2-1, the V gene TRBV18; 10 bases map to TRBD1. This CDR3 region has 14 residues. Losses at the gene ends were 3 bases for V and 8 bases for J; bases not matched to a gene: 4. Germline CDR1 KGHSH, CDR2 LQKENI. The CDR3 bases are TGTGCCAGCTCACCCCTGGGACAGGGGTATGAGCAGTTCTTC. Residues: CASSPLGQGYEQFF.